The rows below give T cell receptor beta chains drawn from one sample of a study of regulatory T cells in long-lasting Graves disease. TCRdb processed the multiplex PCR reads anew with MiXCR; each CDR3 protein has one entry. The table records 400,000 to 500,000 distinct CDR3 sequences, 22% of them present only once. The material was peripheral blood mononuclear cells (PBMCs), obtained when the disease was refractory, from a patient treated with antithyroid drugs. All receptors come from a female donor with Graves disease. Both conserved end residues are part of each CDR3. The D gene is left open where the match is weak. Clone size is not always given. Where it is, it says once, few, many or a class for expanded clones.

CDR3 protein,CDR3 DNA,V gene,J gene,D gene,clone size
CASSPDGGTETQYF,TGTGCCAGCAGTCCCGATGGGGGAACCGAGACCCAGTACTTC,TRBV6-1,TRBJ2-5,.,.
CASSYQGLDTEAFF,TGTGCCAGCAGTTATCAGGGGTTGGACACTGAAGCTTTCTTT,TRBV28,TRBJ1-1,.,many
CAISESRGQGQPQHF,TGTGCCATCAGTGAGTCGAGGGGACAGGGGCAGCCCCAGCATTTT,TRBV10-3,TRBJ1-5,TRBD1,few
CASSSGQYSGANVLTF,TGTGCCAGCAGCTCTGGACAGTACTCTGGGGCCAACGTCCTGACTTTC,TRBV11-3,TRBJ2-6,.,.
CASSLEGQPGNEQFF,TGCGCCAGCAGCTTGGAGGGACAGCCTGGGAATGAGCAGTTCTTC,TRBV5-1,TRBJ2-1,TRBD1,.
CASSQGLAANSDTQYF,TGTGCCAGCAGCCAAGGACTAGCGGCAAATTCGGATACGCAGTATTTT,TRBV3-1,TRBJ2-3,TRBD2,few
CSAGQGDPYNEQFF,TGCAGTGCTGGCCAAGGGGACCCCTACAATGAGCAGTTCTTC,TRBV20-1,TRBJ2-1,.,.
CASSPQGGHQETQYF,TGTGCCAGCAGCCCACAGGGGGGACACCAAGAGACCCAGTACTTC,TRBV7-3,TRBJ2-5,TRBD1,many
CASSVGQRSSYEQYF,TGTGCCAGCAGCGTGGGACAGCGCTCCTCCTACGAGCAGTACTTC,TRBV11-1,TRBJ2-7,TRBD1,many
CASSGPSGQRGYF,TGTGCCAGCAGCGGGCCCTCAGGACAGAGGGGGTACTTC,TRBV7-2,TRBJ2-7,.,many
CASSFRESGANVLTF,TGTGCCAGCAGTTTCAGGGAATCTGGGGCCAACGTCCTGACTTTC,TRBV28,TRBJ2-6,.,few
CASSLISFLDRGIYEQYF,TGTGCCAGCAGCCTCATCTCCTTTTTGGACAGGGGGATCTACGAGCAGTACTTC,TRBV7-9,TRBJ2-7,TRBD1,.
CASSPLGDRLAKNIQYF,TGTGCCAGCAGTCCCCTAGGGGACAGACTAGCCAAAAACATTCAGTACTTC,TRBV28,TRBJ2-4,TRBD1,.
CASTPPGLAGTYEQYF,TGTGCCAGCACCCCCCCCGGACTAGCGGGGACCTACGAGCAGTACTTC,TRBV28,TRBJ2-7,TRBD2,many
CASSLMGGRSGELFF,TGTGCCAGCAGCTTGATGGGGGGAAGGTCCGGGGAGCTGTTTTTT,TRBV11-3,TRBJ2-2,.,few
CASSWGLYYEQYF,TGTGCCAGCAGCTGGGGACTTTACTACGAGCAGTACTTC,TRBV7-8,TRBJ2-7,.,.
CASSSTTGATEAFF,TGTGCCAGCAGCTCCACGACAGGGGCCACTGAAGCTTTCTTT,TRBV12-3/TRBV12-4,TRBJ1-1,TRBD1,few
CSARAPGDPDTQYF,TGCAGTGCTAGGGCTCCGGGAGACCCAGATACGCAGTATTTT,TRBV20-1,TRBJ2-3,.,.
CASCFGATNEKLFF,TGTGCCAGCTGCTTCGGGGCCACTAATGAAAAACTGTTTTTT,TRBV7-2,TRBJ1-4,.,.
CASSQAGEDQPQHF,TGTGCCAGCAGCCAGGCAGGGGAGGATCAGCCCCAGCATTTT,TRBV5-6,TRBJ1-5,.,few
CASTATDRYYGYTF,TGTGCCAGCACCGCAACGGACAGGTACTATGGCTACACCTTC,TRBV5-6,TRBJ1-2,TRBD1,many
CASSYTGLAGGPFETQYF,TGTGCCAGCAGTTACACCGGACTAGCGGGGGGGCCGTTTGAGACCCAGTACTTC,TRBV6-5,TRBJ2-5,TRBD2,many
CASNDRGIYGYTF,TGTGCCAGCAACGATAGGGGTATCTATGGCTACACCTTC,TRBV28,TRBJ1-2,.,many
CASSPARNEAFF,TGTGCCAGCAGCCCTGCGAGAAATGAAGCTTTCTTT,TRBV6-1,TRBJ1-1,.,few
CASSTRQGWNEQYF,TGTGCCAGCAGTACCCGACAGGGGTGGAACGAGCAGTACTTC,TRBV12-3/TRBV12-4,TRBJ2-7,TRBD1,many
CASSLATGSNTGELFF,TGTGCCAGCAGCTTGGCGACAGGGTCGAACACCGGGGAGCTGTTTTTT,TRBV5-1,TRBJ2-2,TRBD1,many
CASSRKLPGEDNYGYTF,TGTGCCAGCAGCCGGAAATTACCAGGGGAAGATAACTACGGCTACACCTTC,TRBV14,TRBJ1-2,.,.
CAWSRQTGYTF,TGTGCCTGGAGTCGCCAGACTGGCTACACCTTC,TRBV30,TRBJ1-2,.,few
CASSPQGLYSGANVLTF,TGTGCCAGCAGTCCACAGGGGCTTTACTCTGGGGCCAACGTCCTGACTTTC,TRBV12-3/TRBV12-4,TRBJ2-6,TRBD1,many
CASSLEARNIQYF,TGTGCCAGCAGCTTGGAAGCAAGAAACATTCAGTACTTC,TRBV11-2,TRBJ2-4,.,many
CASTHRVGVQETQYF,TGCGCCAGCACGCACCGTGTTGGCGTTCAAGAGACCCAGTACTTC,TRBV5-1,TRBJ2-5,.,once
CASSWAGQDYEQYF,TGTGCCAGCAGCTGGGCGGGACAGGACTACGAGCAGTACTTC,TRBV7-9,TRBJ2-7,TRBD1,many
CASSPQGGAYNEQFF,TGTGCCAGCAGCCCCCAAGGGGGGGCGTACAATGAGCAGTTCTTC,TRBV7-3,TRBJ2-1,.,few
CSVLKTGGPTEAFF,TGCAGCGTTCTGAAGACAGGCGGACCTACTGAAGCTTTCTTT,TRBV29-1,TRBJ1-1,.,many
CSARGGSYQETQYF,TGCAGTGCTAGAGGTGGATCGTACCAAGAGACCCAGTACTTC,TRBV20-1,TRBJ2-5,.,.
CASSRGWPANTGELFF,TGCGCCAGCAGCAGGGGGTGGCCTGCGAACACCGGGGAGCTGTTTTTT,TRBV5-1,TRBJ2-2,.,few
CSENKNTEAFF,TGCAGCGAGAACAAGAACACTGAAGCTTTCTTT,TRBV20-1,TRBJ1-1,.,few
CASSQPGTSGYEQYF,TGTGCCAGCAGTCAGCCCGGGACTAGCGGTTACGAGCAGTACTTC,TRBV11-2,TRBJ2-7,TRBD2,many
CSAIPGQGSDTQYF,TGCAGCGCCATTCCGGGACAGGGGTCGGATACGCAGTATTTT,TRBV29-1,TRBJ2-3,TRBD1,.
CASSLTASYEQYF,TGTGCCAGCAGCTTAACGGCATCCTACGAGCAGTACTTC,TRBV28,TRBJ2-7,.,many
CASSWGFDTEAFF,TGTGCCAGCAGCTGGGGGTTTGACACTGAAGCTTTCTTT,TRBV27,TRBJ1-1,.,.
CASSLQASGAISYEQYF,TGTGCCAGCAGCTTGCAGGCTAGCGGGGCCATTTCCTACGAGCAGTACTTC,TRBV7-2,TRBJ2-7,TRBD2,few
CAGSAGASSYNEQFF,TGTGCCGGTTCAGCGGGGGCCAGCTCCTACAATGAGCAGTTCTTC,TRBV2,TRBJ2-1,TRBD2,.
CASSSLPSMSSYEQYF,TGTGCCAGCAGTTCGCTCCCCTCGATGAGCTCCTACGAGCAGTACTTC,TRBV7-2,TRBJ2-7,.,many
CAISPGQGASGYTF,TGTGCCATCAGCCCGGGACAGGGAGCGAGTGGCTACACCTTC,TRBV10-3,TRBJ1-2,TRBD1,many
CASSQVGQDTEAFF,TGTGCCAGCAGCCAAGTCGGACAGGACACTGAAGCTTTCTTT,TRBV3-1,TRBJ1-1,TRBD1,few
CAWSRAGNYGYTF,TGTGCCTGGAGCCGGGCGGGAAACTATGGCTACACCTTC,TRBV7-2,TRBJ1-2,.,.
CASSDPRVGDTEAFF,TGTGCCAGCAGTGACCCCAGGGTGGGGGACACTGAAGCTTTCTTT,TRBV25-1,TRBJ1-1,.,many
CSARDPTGTPAAAFF,TGCAGTGCTAGAGACCCGACAGGGACCCCAGCTGCAGCTTTCTTT,TRBV20-1,TRBJ1-1,TRBD1,.